This T cell receptor beta chain comes out of a study of shared clonotypes between healthy human individuals. Method: immunoSEQ multiplex PCR; TCRdb's copy keeps in-frame clones and lacks some. The data show 2,500,000 or so clones, with over 85% seen just once and about 0.39% held by the top ten. The J segment lost 4 bases and the V segment lost 4 bases, leaving 8 bases of the junction unmatched. The CDR3 is 16 amino acids. From germline, CDR1 is SGHTA and CDR2 FQGNSA. The receptor was derived from a young man in good health. Some clones in this sample may be carry-over from other donors' samples. The V call is TRBV7-2, the J call TRBJ2-2, with TRBD2 matching over 8 bases. Sequenced sample: naive CD4+ T cells from PBMCs. The sample's subset: CD45RA+ positively selected. For the CDR3, the DNA is TGTGCCAGCAGCTCCCCGGGGGGGCGGATCACCGGGGAGCTGTTTTTT. Amino acids: CASSSPGGRITGELFF.